A selection of T cell receptor beta chains follows, all from one sample in a study of shared clonotypes between healthy human individuals. Assay used: immunoSEQ multiplex PCR; TCRdb lists only in-frame clones, some missing. The table records 980,000 or so clones, approximately 80% of them present only once. Input material: memory CD4+ T cells sorted from blood. The source is a man between 18 and 35 years old in good health. Each CDR3 is given with its conserved first and last residue. The D gene is left open where the match is weak. Size is stated for part of the rows, as once, few or many counts, or as a class when the clone is expanded.

J | D | V | size | CDR3 | DNA
TRBJ2-7 | - | TRBV10-3 | once | CASGEASSYEQYF | TGTGCCAGCGGGGAGGCGAGCTCCTACGAGCAGTACTTC
TRBJ2-1 | - | TRBV7-9 | - | CASSPQGLGEQFF | TGTGCCAGCAGCCCTCAGGGACTTGGTGAGCAGTTCTTC
TRBJ2-7 | - | TRBV14 | many | CASSQTRQSSYF | TGTGCCAGCAGCCAAACACGACAGAGTTCGTACTTC
TRBJ1-1 | - | TRBV25-1 | - | CASSDYRNTEAFF | TGTGCCAGCAGTGACTATAGGAACACTGAAGCTTTCTTT
TRBJ2-3 | TRBD2 | TRBV5-4 | few | CASRDGTSGRSDTQYF | TGTGCCAGCAGGGACGGGACTAGCGGGAGATCAGATACGCAGTATTTT
TRBJ2-5 | - | TRBV5-4 | - | CASSLEPETQYF | TGTGCCAGCAGCTTGGAGCCCGAGACCCAGTACTTC
TRBJ2-7 | - | TRBV28 | - | CASSPHGVGSYEQYF | TGTGCCAGCAGTCCCCACGGGGTCGGGTCGTACGAGCAGTACTTC
TRBJ1-6 | - | TRBV30 | many | CAWSAVLGGSSYNSPLHF | TGTGCCTGGAGTGCCGTTTTGGGAGGGAGCTCCTATAATTCACCCCTCCACTTT
TRBJ2-3 | - | TRBV15 | - | CATSRGLAASTDTQYF | TGTGCCACCAGCAGAGGGTTAGCGGCTAGCACAGATACGCAGTATTTT
TRBJ2-1 | TRBD1 | TRBV5-4 | - | CASSLEQGEQFF | TGTGCCAGCAGCTTGGAACAGGGGGAGCAGTTCTTC
TRBJ2-5 | - | TRBV7-2 | - | CASSLAPYVGETQYF | TGTGCCAGCAGCTTAGCGCCCTACGTCGGGGAGACCCAGTACTTC
TRBJ2-7 | TRBD1 | TRBV30 | - | CAWRADRDHEQYF | TGTGCCTGGAGGGCGGACAGGGACCACGAGCAGTACTTC
TRBJ1-5 | - | TRBV10-3 | few | CAISRESNQPQHF | TGTGCCATCAGCAGGGAGAGCAATCAGCCCCAGCATTTT
TRBJ1-2 | - | TRBV19 | - | CASSIAWGQLNYGYTF | TGTGCCAGTAGTATAGCATGGGGACAACTGAACTATGGCTACACCTTC
TRBJ2-1 | - | TRBV11-3 | - | CASSLGVYNEQFF | TGTGCCAGCAGCTTAGGGGTGTACAATGAGCAGTTCTTC
TRBJ1-2 | TRBD1 | TRBV18 | - | CASSPLPGGGDYGYTF | TGTGCCAGCTCACCACTGCCAGGGGGCGGTGACTATGGCTACACCTTC
TRBJ2-2 | TRBD1 | TRBV7-2 | - | CASSAGTGNTGELFF | TGTGCCAGCAGTGCAGGGACAGGGAACACCGGGGAGCTGTTTTTT
TRBJ2-5 | TRBD2 | TRBV11-2 | - | CASSLGGGAPRKETQYF | TGTGCCAGCAGCTTAGGGGGGGGAGCTCCTAGAAAAGAGACCCAGTACTTC
TRBJ1-1 | - | TRBV5-1 | - | CASSLMGVGMNTEAFF | TGCGCCAGCAGCTTGATGGGGGTTGGGATGAACACTGAAGCTTTCTTT
TRBJ1-4 | - | TRBV5-1 | few | CASGVQGTNEKLFF | TGCGCCAGCGGGGTACAGGGAACTAATGAAAAACTGTTTTTT
TRBJ2-7 | TRBD2 | TRBV27 | - | CASSSGSPPYEQYF | TGTGCCAGCAGTAGCGGGAGTCCCCCCTACGAGCAGTACTTC
TRBJ1-1 | - | TRBV15 | - | CATSRDRASNTEAFF | TGTGCCACCAGCAGAGACAGGGCATCGAACACTGAAGCTTTCTTT
TRBJ2-1 | TRBD2 | TRBV25-1 | - | CASSGFRRGGYNEQFF | TGTGCCAGCAGTGGGTTTCGGCGGGGGGGATACAATGAGCAGTTCTTC